This record concerns one T cell receptor beta chain sequence. Its antigen target is currently unknown. No much larger clone exists at a distance of one base, and base qualities are not known. At the junction V is shortened by 7 bases and J by 5 bases, with 12 bases in between. Taken from cysteine to phenylalanine, the CDR3 has 13 residues. Only the CDR3 portion is preserved as DNA: 39 bases, with reading frame beginning at the first base. CDR1 and CDR2, per the germline V gene, are MNHEY and SVGAGI. The entry originates in a study of vaccination effects on CD4 cells after COVID-19 (dated by TCRdb to between 2021 and 2023). Regarding the study in general: After vaccination, three convalescent patients were sampled both early (day +14) and late (day +241, +227, +161 respectively). SARS-CoV-2 spike-specific CD4+ TCR repertoires from before and after mRNA vaccination were compared in COVID-19 convalescent patients and in infection-naive vaccine recipients. Across the study, the median time from the second dose to post-vaccine sampling was 72 days (range 14 to 241). The full study included 10 to 11 COVID-19 convalescent patients and several SARS-CoV-2-naive healthy vaccine recipients. Cultures from other donors in the study were sequenced using the Oncomine TCR Beta short-read assay on an Illumina iSeq 100. The full study reports these points: Clones induced by infection and clones induced by vaccination both contracted markedly at late timepoints after vaccination, which fits with T cell responses waning over time. In convalescent patients, the post-vaccine spike-reactive repertoire was composed mainly of new vaccine-induced clones that were largely distinct from infection-induced clones. Only a small number of convalescent patients were included, and no early post-infection timepoints were available, which limited the study.

To identify antigen-specific CD4+ T cell clonotypes by their expansion, the ViraFEST assay first stimulated PBMC with viral peptide pools and then applied TCR sequencing. After more than nine days of culture, CD4+ T cells were isolated with the EasySep CD4+ T cell isolation kit. Convalescent patients had PCR-confirmed SARS-CoV-2 infection between March and December 2020, before Alpha, Beta and Delta variants emerged in the United States. Each participant received two doses of an mRNA SARS-CoV-2 vaccine, either BNT162b2 or mRNA-1273. Roughly 2 million PBMC per well were cultured in IMDM with about 4.5% human AB serum, roughly 10 IU/ml IL-2 and gentamicin, plus 10 ug/ml peptides. Half of the culture medium was replaced with fresh IL-2-containing medium on days 3 and 7. Unless otherwise noted, each peptide stimulation condition was cultured in triplicate wells. Using Ficoll-Paque Plus gradient centrifugation, PBMC were separated from whole blood and then either used fresh or cryopreserved at -140C. The overlapping peptide pools covered the spike proteins of SARS-CoV-2 and of the common cold coronaviruses HCoV-NL63, HCoV-OC43 and HCoV-229E. Genomic DNA was extracted from cultured CD4+ T cells with the QIAamp micro DNA kit.

Library preparation was by the immunoSEQ multiplex PCR assay. TCR beta CDR3 sequencing was performed on DNA from the cultured, isolated CD4+ T cells. The authors' analysis ran thus. Non-productive TCR sequences were discarded, and reads were trimmed to the CDR3 region, with only CDR3s of 7 or more amino acids retained. The MANAFEST web app was used to pick out antigen-specific clonotypes by comparing their expansion in peptide wells with that in reference cultures. To count as positive, a clone had to show expansion at FDR<0.05 compared with the reference and with all other wells, an odds ratio above 5, and a frequency above 0.1% in two replicate wells. Cross-reactive clonotypes were defined as significantly expanded in SARS-CoV-2 spike wells and in at least one common cold coronavirus spike condition. Levenshtein distance calculated with the stringdist R package was used to assess CDR3 similarity, and unrooted trees were constructed with ape in R 3.6.1. TCRdb retrieved this table from immuneACCESS and kept in-frame rearrangements only. Not all clones are present; in checked studies, unresolved V genes account for under half, and no reason is known for the remainder. That table gives V, J and clone size, and the DNA gave D and trimming. The sample table records 13,000 or so clones; 73% of these occur just once. The ten biggest clones cover roughly a third of the sample.

The sequence was obtained from a human donor who had a prior SARS-CoV-2 infection. The material was CD4+ T cells from PBMCs cultured with HCoV-NL63 spike peptides, obtained after COVID-19 vaccination. The cell subset or site label for this specimen denotes: HCoV-NL63 spike overlapping peptide pool stimulation. The chain uses TRBV6-5 and TRBJ1-5; no D gene is confidently identified. The CDR3 corresponds to CASIWAADQPQHF. The DNA is TGTGCCAGCATATGGGCAGCCGATCAGCCCCAGCATTTT.